This entry lists 6 T cell receptor beta chains sequenced from one sample in a study of blood T cell repertoires in COVID-19. This table comes from immunoSEQ multiplex PCR, and its TCRdb copy is limited to in-frame clones, with some not included. The data show over 200,000 clones, with roughly 86% seen just once and approximately 10% held by the top ten. Sequences were obtained from PBMCs or T cells enriched from blood (not recorded which). The receptor set was obtained from a man between 18 and 29 years old with acute COVID-19.

The V gene is TRBV14, the J gene TRBJ2-7; 8 bases are shared with TRBD1. The CDR3 extends over 15 amino acids. Germline-derived CDR1 and CDR2 are SGHDN and FVKESK. The V and J ends lost 4 bases and 1 base, in that order; junction bases with no gene match: 6. CDR3 region: CASSRDRYPSYEQYF. The CDR3 bases are TGTGCCAGCAGCCGGGACAGGTACCCTTCCTACGAGCAGTACTTC.

This CDR3 is CASSAGNTEAFF. CDR3 in DNA: TGTGCCAGCAGCGCGGGGAACACTGAAGCTTTCTTT. This sequence joins TRBV9 and TRBJ1-1; the D is unclear. This CDR3 has 12 residues. Germline values: CDR1 SGDLS, CDR2 YYNGEE. The V end was cut by 3 bases, the J end by 1 base, with 4 bases between. The entire variable domain, with the rest obtained from reference TRBV9 and TRBJ1-1, is as follows: DSGVTQTPKHLITATGQRVTLRCSPRSGDLSVYWYQQSLDQGLQFLIQYYNGEERAKGNILERFSAQQFPDLHSELNLSSLELGDSALYFCASSAGNTEAFFGQGTRLTVV.

There are a few counts of this clone. V and J are TRBV2 and TRBJ1-1; D not resolved. CDR3 length: 12 amino acids. Germline CDR1 reads SNHLY; CDR2 reads FYNNEI. Between the trimmed V and J ends, which lost 5 bases and 1 base, there was a span of 5 bases. The CDR3 nucleotides read TGTGCCAGCAGTCAGGCGAACACTGAAGCTTTCTTT. This sequence encodes CASSQANTEAFF.

This clone has a handful of counts. V and J are TRBV6-5 and TRBJ1-2, with D perhaps TRBD1 (5 bases). V dropped 0 bases and J dropped 7 bases, with 9 bases sitting between them. The CDR3 runs to 13 residues. Germline V gene lookup returns CDR1 MNHEY and CDR2 SVGAGI. CDR3: CASSYSAGGGYTF. CDR3 DNA: TGTGCCAGCAGTTACTCTGCGGGGGGTGGCTACACCTTC.

J is TRBJ2-7 and V is TRBV20-1; D uncertain. V was trimmed by 1 base and J by 1 base, leaving 2 bases between them. CDR1 is DFQATT, CDR2 SNEGSKA, per germline (reference sequence). This CDR3 spans 11 amino acids. The CDR3 protein is CSARVSYEQYF. CDR3 sequence (DNA): TGCAGTGCTAGAGTATCCTACGAGCAGTACTTC.

The CDR3 sequence: CLATQGNTEAFF. CDR3 nucleotide sequence: TGTTTAGCAACACAGGGGAACACTGAAGCTTTCTTT. The gene calls are TRBV28 and TRBJ1-1; a possible D gene is TRBD1 (6 bases). The germline CDR1 and CDR2 sequences are MDHEN and SYDVKM. This CDR3 is built from 12 residues.